This T cell receptor beta chain was identified in a study of CD8 T cells in ankylosing spondylitis. There are many counts of this clonotype. One entry per CDR3 protein, called by TCRdb with MiXCR from the 5' RACE reads. The data show some 71,000 distinct CDR3 sequences, 5.3% seen once. The source of this sequence is a male donor with ankylosing spondylitis or in good health (not recorded which). The sequenced sample consisted of blood, either unsorted or a sorted T cell fraction (not recorded which).

CDR3 nucleotide sequence: TGTGCCAGCAGCTTCGGGACTTCCGAGCAGTACTTC. This sequence encodes CASSFGTSEQYF. V and J are TRBV11-2 and TRBJ2-7; D perhaps matches TRBD2 (6 bases). V was shortened by 3 bases and J by 6 bases, with 9 bases between the two germline ends. Per germline, CDR1 SGHAT and CDR2 FQNNGV. The CDR3 is made up of 12 amino acids.